This T cell receptor beta chain was identified during a study of blood T cell repertoires in COVID-19. Study at large: Italy, Spain and the United States were the sources of the convalescent and acute COVID-19 samples. T cells, B-cell-depleted T cells, or PBMCs provided the cDNA or gDNA that served as material.

The length of the CDR3 is 15 residues. V was shortened by 5 bases and J by 2 bases, with 13 bases between the two germline ends. Germline CDR1 is SEHNR and CDR2 is FQNEAQ (reference sequence). In the source study's methods: The authors estimated nucleated cell counts from reference gene primer amplification. Produced via immunoSEQ multiplex PCR; TCRdb's table is partial and in-frame only. D and trimming come from the DNA, and the V and J calls and clone size come from that table. The sample holds about 200,000 clones, 70% to 90% seen once. V usage is TRBV7-9 and J usage is TRBJ2-1; tentatively, D is TRBD2 (6 bases). The TCR was taken from a man in his forties with acute or convalescent COVID-19. Sequenced: peripheral blood. CDR3 sequence (DNA): TGTGCCAGCAGCGGGGCGGGAACTACCTACAATGAGCAGTTCTTC. This sequence encodes CASSGAGTTYNEQFF.